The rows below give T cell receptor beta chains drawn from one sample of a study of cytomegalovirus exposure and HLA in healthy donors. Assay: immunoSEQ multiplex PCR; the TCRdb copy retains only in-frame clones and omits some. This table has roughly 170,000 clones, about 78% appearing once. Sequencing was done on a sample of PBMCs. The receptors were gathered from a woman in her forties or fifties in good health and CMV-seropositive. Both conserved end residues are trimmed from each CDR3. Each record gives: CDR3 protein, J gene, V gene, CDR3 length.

CDR3 protein: ASTKVTVWGSPLH
J gene: TRBJ1-6
V gene: TRBV27
CDR3 length: 13

CDR3 protein: ASKGDLGLATETQY
J gene: TRBJ2-5
V gene: TRBV13
CDR3 length: 14

CDR3 protein: ASSEFVTGVFYEQY
J gene: TRBJ2-7
V gene: TRBV25-1
CDR3 length: 14

CDR3 protein: ASSPTGVNTEAF
J gene: TRBJ1-1
V gene: TRBV27
CDR3 length: 12

CDR3 protein: AWSPIGQNTGELF
J gene: TRBJ2-2
V gene: TRBV30
CDR3 length: 13

CDR3 protein: ASTITGNQPQH
J gene: TRBJ1-5
V gene: TRBV10-2
CDR3 length: 11

CDR3 protein: ATAIRGSNYGYT
J gene: TRBJ1-2
V gene: TRBV15
CDR3 length: 12

CDR3 protein: ASSEWGGGYT
J gene: TRBJ1-2
V gene: TRBV7-2
CDR3 length: 10

CDR3 protein: ASSRTAKQSGELF
J gene: TRBJ2-2
V gene: TRBV5-1
CDR3 length: 13

CDR3 protein: ASSYGTGRGYGYT
J gene: TRBJ1-2
V gene: TRBV6-5
CDR3 length: 13

CDR3 protein: ASSLERSSFSYNEQF
J gene: TRBJ2-1
V gene: TRBV7-6
CDR3 length: 15

CDR3 protein: ASSLGTSAGELF
J gene: TRBJ2-2
V gene: TRBV7-2
CDR3 length: 12

CDR3 protein: ASSESNQETQY
J gene: TRBJ2-5
V gene: TRBV25-1
CDR3 length: 11